Presented here are 25 T cell receptor beta chains from one specimen sequenced in a study of T cell responses to AZD1222 COVID-19 vaccine. Measured with immunoSEQ multiplex PCR; TCRdb has only the in-frame clones, and not every one. Of more than 60,000 clones listed, roughly 85% are singletons. This sample comprised peripheral blood, obtained on day 0 of AZD1222 vaccination. The origin of the receptors is an adult in good health.

The genes are TRBV6-5 and TRBJ2-3, with D possibly being TRBD1 (5 bases). This CDR3 contains 14 residues. Per germline, CDR1 MNHEY and CDR2 SVGAGI. V lost 2 bases, J lost 8 bases, and 14 bases lay in between. This CDR3 reads CASSYGAVVGTQYF. In DNA form, the CDR3 reads TGTGCCAGCAGTTACGGGGCAGTCGTGGGTACGCAGTATTTT.

The chain couples TRBV6-4 to TRBJ2-2, with D possibly being TRBD1 or TRBD2 (6 bases each). The CDR3 extends over 14 amino acids. V lost 8 bases to trimming and J lost 5 bases, with 15 bases between them. Germline V gives CDR1 MRHNA, CDR2 SNTAGT. The CDR3 sequence is CASGNGGQTGELFF. For the CDR3, the DNA is TGTGCCAGCGGAAACGGGGGCCAAACCGGGGAGCTGTTTTTT.

This chain links TRBV18 with TRBJ1-1, with D hard to call. The V and J ends lost 3 bases and 5 bases respectively, with 13 bases between them. Germline-derived CDR1 and CDR2 are KGHSH and LQKENI. This CDR3 is 14 amino acids long. Here the CDR3 reads CASSPAGSGTEAFF. In nucleotides, the CDR3 is TGTGCCAGCTCACCGGCAGGCAGCGGGACTGAAGCTTTCTTT.

The genes are TRBV28 and TRBJ1-6; the D gene is possibly TRBD1 (5 bases). The V gene's germline CDR1 is MDHEN and CDR2 SYDVKM. This CDR3 spans 15 amino acids. V lost 7 bases and J lost 0, with 10 bases in between. This CDR3 reads CASTGASSYNSPLHF. As DNA, the CDR3 is TGTGCCAGCACCGGGGCTAGCTCCTATAATTCACCCCTCCACTTT. The entire variable domain, with the rest obtained from reference TRBV28 and TRBJ1-6, is as follows: DVKVTQSSRYLVKRTGEKVFLECVQDMDHENMFWYRQDPGLGLRLIYFSYDVKMKEKGDIPEGYSVSREKKERFSLILESASTNQTSMYLCASTGASSYNSPLHFGNGTRLTVT.

The chain links TRBV6-5 to TRBJ1-3, with D possibly being TRBD1 (6 bases). V lost 6 bases and J lost 4, with 16 bases in between. This CDR3 comprises 15 residues. Germline V CDR1 and CDR2: MNHEY, SVGAGI. CDR3 sequence: CASRPPGTSGNTIYF. Here the CDR3 DNA reads TGTGCCAGCAGGCCCCCCGGGACATCAGGAAACACCATATATTTT.

Here the CDR3 reads CASGNRNTEAFF. The CDR3 bases are TGTGCCAGTGGGAATCGCAACACTGAAGCTTTCTTT. This chain uses TRBV19 with TRBJ1-1, with D hard to call. With 8 bases removed from V and 2 bases from J, the gap between germline ends came to 9 bases. The CDR3 contains 12 residues. CDR1 is LNHDA, CDR2 SQIVND, per germline (reference sequence).

A single count supports this clone. Relative to the germline gene, one junction end is altered; a read error may explain this. The chain combines TRBV30 with TRBJ2-1, with D possibly being TRBD1 or TRBD2 (5 bases each). Germline-derived CDR1 and CDR2 are GTSNPN and SVGIG (reference sequence). This CDR3 has 10 amino acids. The CDR3 DNA follows: TGTGCCTGGCGGGGCCCCCCCCCAGTCTTC. Translating it yields CAWRGPPPVF.

The table lists this clone with a count of one. The rearrangement joins TRBV7-9 to TRBJ1-2; 9 bases are a match to TRBD1. From germline, CDR1 is SEHNR and CDR2 FQNEAQ (reference sequence). V lost 7 bases and J lost 5; bases outside the gene matches: 11. The CDR3 spans 15 residues. The CDR3 loop reads CASTGGTGGAYGYTF. The CDR3 DNA reads as TGTGCCAGCACCGGTGGCACAGGGGGCGCTTATGGCTACACCTTC.

The chain combines TRBV6-6 with TRBJ1-1; D call uncertain. In germline, CDR1 is MNHNY, CDR2 SVGAGI (reference sequence). The CDR3 sequence is 14 residues long. V shed 5 bases and J shed 1 base, with 11 bases lying between them. The CDR3 DNA reads TGTGCCAGCAGTCTTTCAAGAGCGAACACTGAAGCTTTCTTT. Its translation: CASSLSRANTEAFF.

The genes are TRBV10-3 and TRBJ2-2, with D perhaps given as TRBD1 or TRBD2 (5 bases each). Germline lookup yields CDR1 ENHRY and CDR2 SYGVKD. This CDR3 has 16 residues. The V end lost 2 bases, the J end lost 4 bases, and 14 bases lay between the germline ends. The CDR3 bases are TGTGCCATCAGTGAGGGGGCGGGTAGTGGCACCGGGGAGCTGTTTTTT. The encoded protein is CAISEGAGSGTGELFF.

The chain recombines TRBV12-3 or TRBV12-4 with TRBJ2-5, with TRBD1 matching over 7 bases. V gave up 4 bases and J gave up 4 bases; unmatched junction bases: 3. The CDR3 has 13 residues. The CDR3 protein is CASSSNRGETQYF. Here the CDR3 DNA reads TGTGCCAGCAGTTCCAACAGGGGAGAGACCCAGTACTTC.

The chain has TRBV27 and TRBJ1-6; 9 nucleotides match TRBD1. Trimming at V came to 5 bases and at J to 8 bases, leaving 4 bases not matched to a gene. The CDR3 consists of 14 residues. CDR1 is MNHEY, CDR2 SMNVEV, per germline (reference sequence). The CDR3 DNA follows: TGTGCCAGCAGTCCCGGGACAGGGTATTCACCCCTCCACTTT. Translating gives CASSPGTGYSPLHF.

The CDR3 coding sequence is TGTGCCAGCAGTTACTCCACGTCCGGGACCTACACTGAAGCTTTCTTT. It yields the protein CASSYSTSGTYTEAFF. The chain carries TRBV6-5 and TRBJ1-1; weak D call: TRBD1 (5 bases). Looked up from germline, CDR1 is MNHEY and CDR2 is SVGAGI. The CDR3 is made up of 16 amino acids. V was clipped by 0 bases and J by 3 bases, with 14 bases between them.

The chain is built from TRBV10-3 and TRBJ1-5; D might be TRBD1 (6 bases). Trimming shortened V by 10 bases and J by 2 bases, and 9 bases separated the two germline ends. The CDR3 runs 12 residues. CDR1 and CDR2 from the germline V gene are ENHRY and SYGVKD. The CDR3 spells CATQGGNQPQHF. The CDR3 DNA reads as TGTGCCACACAGGGAGGCAATCAGCCCCAGCATTTT.

This sequence joins TRBV7-9 and TRBJ2-1, with 8 bases lining up with TRBD1. The V gene end was trimmed by 6 bases and the J gene end by 9 bases; junction bases not matched to a gene: 13. CDR1 is SEHNR, CDR2 FQNEAQ, per germline (reference sequence). The CDR3 spans 15 residues. In nucleotides, the CDR3 is TGTGCCAGCAGGAGAGGGCAGGGGGCGGCCGGTGAGCAGTTCTTC. Amino acid sequence: CASRRGQGAAGEQFF.

The V call is TRBV5-8, the J call TRBJ1-2; 11 bases are a match to TRBD1. The CDR3 totals 15 residues. The junction had 3 bases not matched to a gene; V was cut back by 5 bases and J by 0 bases. Germline V gene sequence: CDR1 SGHTS, CDR2 YDEGEE. The DNA of the CDR3 is TGTGCCAGCAGACCGGGACAGGGGGCTAACTATGGCTACACCTTC. Its protein is CASRPGQGANYGYTF.

The chain has TRBV19 and TRBJ1-4; TRBD1 might be the D (5 bases). Germline CDR1 LNHDA, CDR2 SQIVND (reference sequence). Trimming removed 3 bases at V and 7 bases at J, with 15 bases between. The CDR3 totals 15 residues. The CDR3: CASSIQRQGSEKLFF. In DNA, the CDR3 is TGTGCCAGTAGTATCCAACGGCAGGGCAGTGAAAAACTGTTTTTT.

V gene TRBV2 combines with J gene TRBJ2-1; D possibly corresponds to TRBD2 (5 bases). Germline assignment: CDR1 SNHLY and CDR2 FYNNEI. V was cut by 7 bases and J by 8 bases, with 18 bases left in between. The CDR3 contains 14 residues. The CDR3 loop reads CASTSTRSGYEQFF. In DNA form, the CDR3 reads TGTGCCAGCACCAGCACTAGATCTGGGTATGAGCAGTTCTTC.

The chain combines TRBV6-5 with TRBJ2-7; D gene uncertain. Trimming removed 5 bases from V and 0 bases from J, with 14 bases in between. From germline, CDR1 is MNHEY and CDR2 SVGAGI. CDR3 length: 15 residues. The CDR3 nucleotides are TGTGCCAGCAGTAGTCCTACTCTCAGCTCCTACGAGCAGTACTTC. Translation gives CASSSPTLSSYEQYF.

V usage is TRBV27 and J usage is TRBJ1-5; D is unclear. The ends were cut back, 3 bases at V and 5 bases at J, with 8 bases in the middle. CDR3 length: 13 amino acids. Germline V gene data show CDR1 as MNHEY and CDR2 as SMNVEV (reference sequence). This CDR3 is CASSLVWDQPQHF. DNA of the CDR3: TGTGCCAGCAGTTTGGTTTGGGATCAGCCCCAGCATTTT.

The chain combines TRBV29-1 with TRBJ2-7, with D tentatively TRBD1 (6 bases). This CDR3 is 13 amino acids long. Per germline, CDR1 SQVTM and CDR2 ANQGSEA. Trimming took off 6 bases at V and 2 bases at J, with 14 bases between the two ends. For the CDR3, the DNA is TGCAGCGTCACAGGGCCAGTCGCCTACGAGCAGTACTTC. This codes for CSVTGPVAYEQYF.

The chain carries TRBV6-1 and TRBJ1-2, with D uncertain. The CDR3 is 16 residues long. The V gene lost 1 base and the J gene lost 1 base, with 13 bases spanning the gap. CDR1 is MNHNS, CDR2 SASEGT, per germline. The CDR3 sequence: CASSEVRVSGNYGYTF. In DNA form, the CDR3 reads TGTGCCAGCAGTGAAGTAAGGGTATCGGGTAACTATGGCTACACCTTC.

The chain combines TRBV5-6 with TRBJ1-6; tentative D call: TRBD1 (5 bases). The CDR3 is 15 amino acids. Trimming left V 1 base short and J 3 bases short, with 8 bases between. The V gene's germline CDR1 is SGHDT and CDR2 YYEEEE. CDR3 in amino acids: CASSLQGHYNSPLHF. The CDR3 DNA sequence: TGTGCCAGCAGCTTGCAGGGCCACTATAATTCACCCCTCCACTTT.

The chain uses TRBV5-4 and TRBJ1-5; D not certain. The CDR3 is 12 residues long. V dropped 4 bases and J dropped 6 bases, with 8 bases sitting between them. Germline V gene lookup returns CDR1 SGHNT and CDR2 YYREEE (reference sequence). CDR3 amino acids: CASSPLGQPQHF. The DNA for the CDR3 is TGTGCCAGCAGCCCTCTTGGTCAGCCCCAGCATTTT.

This clone was counted a few times. The same CDR3 arises from other DNA sequences in this sample as well. This sequence joins TRBV6-5 and TRBJ1-3, with TRBD1 identical over 11 bases. V was pared by 3 bases and J by 4 bases, with 2 bases of the junction left unmatched. Germline loops: CDR1 MNHEY, CDR2 SVGAGI. The CDR3 totals 15 residues. CDR3 DNA: TGTGCCAGCAGTTATCGGACAGGGGGCGGAAACACCATATATTTT. The encoded protein is CASSYRTGGGNTIYF.